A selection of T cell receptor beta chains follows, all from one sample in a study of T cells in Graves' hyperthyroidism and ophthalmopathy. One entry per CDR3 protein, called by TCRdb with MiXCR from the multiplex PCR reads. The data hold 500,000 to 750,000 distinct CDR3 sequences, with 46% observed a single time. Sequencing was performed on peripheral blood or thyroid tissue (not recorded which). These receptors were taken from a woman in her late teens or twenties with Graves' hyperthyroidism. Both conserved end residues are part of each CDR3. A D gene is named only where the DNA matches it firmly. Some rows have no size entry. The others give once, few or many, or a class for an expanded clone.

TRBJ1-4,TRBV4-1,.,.,CASSQRSAEGEKLFF,TGCGCCAGCAGCCAAAGGTCGGCCGAAGGAGAAAAACTGTTTTTT
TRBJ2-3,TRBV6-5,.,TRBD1,CASSGPGQRLFYF,TGTGCCAGCAGTGGCCCGGGACAGCGGTTATTCTATTTT
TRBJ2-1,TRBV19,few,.,CASSMWSSYNEQFF,TGTGCCAGTAGTATGTGGAGCTCCTACAATGAGCAGTTCTTC
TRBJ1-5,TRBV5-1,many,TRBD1,CASSQGDSNEHF,TGCGCCAGCAGCCAAGGGGACAGCAATGAGCATTTT
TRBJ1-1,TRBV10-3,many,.,CAISGDRGGNAEAFF,TGTGCCATCAGCGGAGATAGGGGAGGAAACGCTGAAGCTTTCTTT
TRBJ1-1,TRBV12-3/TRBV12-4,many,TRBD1,CASRGTGRTEAFF,TGTGCCAGCAGGGGGACAGGGAGGACTGAAGCTTTCTTT
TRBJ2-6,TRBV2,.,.,CASEASSGANVLTF,TGTGCCAGTGAAGCCAGCTCTGGGGCCAACGTCCTGACTTTC
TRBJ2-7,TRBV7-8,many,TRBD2,CASSLVGSGPKTYEQYF,TGTGCCAGCAGCTTAGTGGGTAGCGGGCCTAAAACCTACGAGCAGTACTTC
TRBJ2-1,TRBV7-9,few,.,CASTSFRGRNGNEQFF,TGTGCCAGCACCTCGTTTCGTGGGAGGAATGGGAATGAGCAGTTCTTC
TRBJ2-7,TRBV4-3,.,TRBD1,CASSQDYRGPEQYF,TGCGCCAGCAGCCAAGACTACAGGGGGCCCGAGCAGTACTTC
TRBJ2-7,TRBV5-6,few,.,CASSLVAATPPPYEQYF,TGTGCCAGCAGCTTGGTGGCAGCTACGCCCCCTCCCTACGAGCAGTACTTC
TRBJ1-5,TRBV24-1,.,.,CATSDLAGQNQPQHF,TGTGCCACCAGTGATTTGGCCGGACAGAATCAGCCCCAGCATTTT
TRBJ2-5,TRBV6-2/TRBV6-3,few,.,CASSYSLAEGRVETQYF,TGTGCCAGCAGTTACTCCTTAGCTGAAGGGAGAGTAGAGACCCAGTACTTC
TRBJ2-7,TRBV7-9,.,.,CASSTQGSLNF,TGTGCCAGCAGCACGCAAGGAAGTCTGAACTTC
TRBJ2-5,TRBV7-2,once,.,CASSSTLAGTQYF,TGTGCCAGCAGCTCAACCCTGGCGGGGACCCAGTACTTC